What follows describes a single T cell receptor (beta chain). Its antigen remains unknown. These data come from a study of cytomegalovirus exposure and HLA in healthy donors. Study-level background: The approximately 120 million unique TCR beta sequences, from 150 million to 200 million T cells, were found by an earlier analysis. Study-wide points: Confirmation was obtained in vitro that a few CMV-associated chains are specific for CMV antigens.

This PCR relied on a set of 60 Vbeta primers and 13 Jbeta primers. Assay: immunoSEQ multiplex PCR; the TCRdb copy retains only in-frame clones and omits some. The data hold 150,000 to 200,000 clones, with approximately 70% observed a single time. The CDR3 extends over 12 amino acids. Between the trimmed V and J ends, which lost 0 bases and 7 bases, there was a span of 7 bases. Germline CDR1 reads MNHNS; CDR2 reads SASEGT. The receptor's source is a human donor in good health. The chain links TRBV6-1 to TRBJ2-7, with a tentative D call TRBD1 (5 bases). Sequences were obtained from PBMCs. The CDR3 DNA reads TGTGCCAGCAGTGAAGCGGGGCGTGAGCAGTACTTC. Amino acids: CASSEAGREQYF.